This TCR beta chain came from a study of naive and memory T cell subsets. Study results and limitations: Findings for naive and memory subsets could not be checked against ground truth. A few larger clonotypes appeared in naive repertoires, especially CD8, possibly memory cells re-expressing CD45RA.

Two oligonucleotides, mixed equimolar, formed the beta constant-region primer covering TRBC1 and TRBC2. The ligated cDNA underwent four PCR rounds using SP2 and nested alpha and beta constant-region primers. MiXCR, applied by TCRdb to the UMI-ligation and nested PCR reads, yields one record per CDR3 protein. The sample lists over 110,000 distinct CDR3 sequences, approximately 18% occurring once. Remarks on this clonotype: Its antigen is undetermined.

CD4 T cells were positively selected, then CD8 T cells from the CD4-negative fraction. CDR1 SGHNT and CDR2 YENEEA come from the germline V gene. The CDR3 is made up of 17 amino acids. The ends lost 2 bases at V and 8 bases at J; junction bases unmatched: 15. This sequence originates from a human donor in good health. This chain links TRBV11-3 with TRBJ2-1; 7 positions match TRBD2. Material: naive CD8+ T cells from blood. The CDR3 region is CASSLRLNGLEMYEQFF. The CDR3 coding sequence is TGTGCCAGCAGCTTACGACTGAATGGACTAGAAATGTATGAGCAGTTCTTC. The full variable domain, its missing parts supplied by reference TRBV11-3 and TRBJ2-1, is EAGVVQSPRYKIIEKKQPVAFWCNPISGHNTLYWYLQNLGQGPELLIRYENEEAVDDSQLPKDRFSAERLKGVDSTLKIQPAELGDSAVYLCASSLRLNGLEMYEQFFGPGTRLTVL.